The sequence of this TCR beta chain was determined in a study of regulatory T cells in long-lasting Graves disease. The CDR3 sequence is 15 residues long. V lost 7 bases to trimming and J lost 1 base; unmatched junction nucleotides: 4. Per germline, CDR1 MDHEN and CDR2 SYDVKM. The time point: persistent/refractory GD, antithyroid drugs over 5 years with positive TRAb. Isolated PBMC RNA provided the starting material for the TCR library. For TCR beta, libraries came from iRepertoire HTBI primers and Arm-PCR of CDR3 regions. One entry per CDR3 protein results from TCRdb running MiXCR on the multiplex PCR reads. The data show 300,000 to 500,000 distinct CDR3 sequences, roughly 20% seen once.

This receptor was taken from a female donor with Graves disease. The sample consisted of peripheral blood mononuclear cells (PBMCs), taken when the disease was refractory, from a patient treated with antithyroid drugs. The rearrangement links TRBV28 to TRBJ2-2; 9 bases line up with TRBD1. CDR3 residues: CASKRDRENTGELFF. The CDR3, as DNA: TGTGCCAGCAAACGGGACAGGGAGAACACCGGGGAGCTGTTTTTT.